Each of the 32 T cell receptor beta chains below was sequenced from the same sample in a study of lung T cells in sarcoidosis with Löfgren's syndrome. TCRdb fed the reads into MiXCR, producing one record per CDR3 protein. Found here are 50,000 to 65,000 distinct CDR3 sequences, 20% to 25% of them singletons; the top ten hold around 2.3%. Sequencing was performed on CD4+ T cells from PBMCs. The source is a human donor with sarcoidosis (Löfgren's syndrome or another form), or a control subject (not recorded which).

This clonotype was picked up a small number of times. This chain connects TRBV28 to TRBJ2-1; TRBD1 aligns across 7 bases. The CDR3 spans 14 residues. Trimming took 5 bases from V and 9 from J; bases not matched to a gene: 10. The germline gives CDR1 MDHEN, CDR2 SYDVKM. In DNA form, the CDR3 reads TGTGCCAGCAGTCCTGACAGGGTAGGTGGTGAGCAGTTCTTC. This codes for CASSPDRVGGEQFF. Filled out from reference TRBV28 and TRBJ2-1, the complete variable domain reads DVKVTQSSRYLVKRTGEKVFLECVQDMDHENMFWYRQDPGLGLRLIYFSYDVKMKEKGDIPEGYSVSREKKERFSLILESASTNQTSMYLCASSPDRVGGEQFFGPGTRLTVL.

This clonotype was recorded many times. The CDR3 DNA reads TGTGCCAGCAGTAAAACAGGGGGCCCTACCTCCTACGAGCAGTACGTC. Its translation is CASSKTGGPTSYEQYV. The chain carries TRBV6-1 and TRBJ2-7; 9 positions match TRBD1. Germline CDR1 is MNHNS and CDR2 is SASEGT. The V and J ends lost 5 bases and 0 bases, in that order; junction bases with no gene match: 8. There are 16 residues in the CDR3.

A remark on this clonotype: A much more abundant neighbour one base away suggests this may be a read error. It is likely a read error, because the conserved phenylalanine at the end of the CDR3 is missing. The V and J genes are TRBV11-2 and TRBJ1-1, with D perhaps TRBD1 (5 bases). Per the germline V gene, CDR1 is SGHAT and CDR2 is FQNNGV. This CDR3 has 15 amino acids. V lost 2 bases to trimming and J lost 5 bases, with 15 bases between them. The CDR3 bases are TGTGCCAGCAGCTTATCGGCAGGGAGGGTGACTGAAGCTTTCCTT. Translating gives CASSLSAGRVTEAFL.

The chain has TRBV29-1 and TRBJ2-3; 7 nucleotides line up with TRBD1. V shed 8 bases and J 6 bases; nucleotides not matched to a gene: 8. The CDR3 covers 12 residues. CDR1 and CDR2 (germline): SQVTM, ANQGSEA. The CDR3 loop reads CSYTRGFDTQYF. In DNA form, the CDR3 reads TGCAGCTACACCAGGGGGTTTGATACGCAGTATTTT.

This clonotype was seen many times. The chain combines TRBV6-1 with TRBJ2-6; 11 bases align to TRBD2. Unmatched junction bases numbered 6, after V lost 7 bases and J lost 4 bases. Germline assignment: CDR1 MNHNS and CDR2 SASEGT. The CDR3 runs 16 residues. The CDR3 loop reads CASIASGGTGANVLTF. CDR3 sequence (DNA): TGTGCCAGCATAGCTAGCGGGGGGACCGGGGCCAACGTCCTGACTTTC.

This clonotype was recorded a few times. V and J are TRBV29-1 and TRBJ2-1; 8 bases are shared with TRBD2. Germline-derived CDR1 and CDR2 are SQVTM and ANQGSEA. The CDR3 is made up of 14 amino acids. The trim removed 4 bases at V and 2 bases at J, leaving 4 bases unmatched. The CDR3 DNA reads TGCAGCGTTGGATCGCGGGGGGCCTACAATGAGCAGTTCTTC. Amino acid sequence: CSVGSRGAYNEQFF.

The chain uses TRBV5-1 and TRBJ2-2; tentative D call: TRBD1 (5 bases). The V gene's germline CDR1 is SGHRS and CDR2 YFSETQ. Trimming cost V 5 bases and J 4 bases, with 15 bases left between them. This CDR3 is 15 amino acids long. The CDR3 reads CASSPWGSPTGELFF. The CDR3 DNA reads as TGCGCCAGCAGTCCCTGGGGCAGCCCCACCGGGGAGCTGTTTTTT.

CDR3 sequence (DNA): TGTGCCAGCAGCCTTGGTCGGGGCTACACCTTC. This translates into CASSLGRGYTF. The V and J genes are TRBV12-3 or TRBV12-4 and TRBJ1-2; no definite D call. Trimming took off 6 bases at V and 8 bases at J, with 10 bases between the two ends. The CDR3 sequence is 11 residues long.

This clonotype was seen at least ten times. CDR3 loop: CSARHGTSDSEQYF. The CDR3 bases are TGCAGTGCTAGACACGGGACTAGCGATTCCGAGCAGTACTTC. This chain joins TRBV20-1 and TRBJ2-7, with 10 bases matching TRBD2. The CDR3 length is 14 residues. Trimming took 2 bases from V and 6 from J; bases not matched to a gene: 7. Germline V gene data show CDR1 as DFQATT and CDR2 as SNEGSKA (reference sequence).

This clonotype showed up just a few times. V is TRBV10-3 and J is TRBJ2-3; D is uncertain. In germline, CDR1 is ENHRY, CDR2 SYGVKD. V was clipped by 2 bases and J by 6 bases, with 12 bases between them. The CDR3 covers 14 residues. CDR3 in amino acids: CAISEPPPEDTQYF. In nucleotides, the CDR3 is TGTGCCATCAGTGAGCCGCCGCCCGAGGATACGCAGTATTTT.

Many counts were recorded for this clonotype. The chain carries TRBV20-1 and TRBJ2-3, with 7 bases that match TRBD1. The ends lost 4 bases at V and 3 bases at J; junction bases unmatched: 4. This CDR3 has 13 residues. Per germline, CDR1 DFQATT and CDR2 SNEGSKA (reference sequence). The DNA of the CDR3 is TGCAGTGCTACAAGACAGGGTACAGATACGCAGTATTTT. Protein product: CSATRQGTDTQYF.

As regards this clonotype: Being one base from a much bigger clone, this may be a read error. The V call is TRBV6-6, the J call TRBJ1-3; D remains ambiguous. Germline assignment: CDR1 MNHNY and CDR2 SVGAGI (reference sequence). This CDR3 is built from 12 residues. CDR3 loop: CASGRKGNTVYF. CDR3 nucleotides: TGTGCCAGCGGAAGAAAAGGAAACACCGTATATTTT.

The sample holds a few counts of this clonotype. The CDR3 here is CASSNRAGETQYF. CDR3 bases: TGTGCCAGCAGCAACCGGGCGGGAGAGACCCAGTACTTC. V is TRBV7-2 and J is TRBJ2-5; tentative D call: TRBD2 (5 bases). The CDR3 is 13 amino acids. Germline assignment: CDR1 SGHTA and CDR2 FQGNSA. V was cut by 5 bases and J by 4 bases, with 11 bases left in between.

This chain links TRBV20-1 with TRBJ1-2; D possibly corresponds to TRBD1 (6 bases). This CDR3 contains 15 residues. Per the germline V gene, CDR1 is DFQATT and CDR2 is SNEGSKA (reference sequence). V dropped 3 bases and J dropped 5 bases, with 19 bases sitting between them. The CDR3 bases are TGCAGTGCTAGCACGGGGACACCAGTCGAGTATGGCTACACCTTC. The encoded protein is CSASTGTPVEYGYTF.

In this sample, this clonotype turned up many times. For the CDR3, the DNA is TGTGCCAGCAGCTACAGGGGGCCTGTAGAGACCCAGTACTTC. Its protein is CASSYRGPVETQYF. The chain couples TRBV12-3 or TRBV12-4 to TRBJ2-5, with TRBD1 identical over 9 bases. The V segment lost 6 bases and the J segment 4 bases; nucleotides outside the gene matches: 6. This CDR3 has 14 residues.

This clonotype was recorded a few times. The rearrangement uses TRBV28 and TRBJ2-7; D unresolved. The CDR3 extends over 14 amino acids. V lost 4 bases and J lost 3, with 13 bases in between. Germline values: CDR1 MDHEN, CDR2 SYDVKM. Here the CDR3 DNA reads TGTGCCAGCAGTTCCCCCGACAAGAGCTACGAGCAGTACTTC. Encoded protein: CASSSPDKSYEQYF.

A word on this clonotype: With a much larger clone just one base away, this may be a read error. The chain links TRBV20-1 to TRBJ2-7; 7 positions match TRBD1. The germline V gene encodes CDR1 DFQATT and CDR2 SNEGSKA (reference sequence). The CDR3 spans 14 residues. CDR3 in DNA: TGCAGTGCTAGTGGCAGGGGGAAGCTCAACGATCAGTACTTC. It translates to CSASGRGKLNDQYF.

Of note for this clonotype: This may stem from a read error, because a much larger clone lies one nucleotide away. V is TRBV4-1 and J is TRBJ2-7; 8 positions match TRBD2. CDR1 MGHRA and CDR2 YSYEKL come from the germline V gene. CDR3 length: 15 residues. The CDR3 nucleotides are TGCGCCAGCAGACAAGTTCTAGCGGGTTCCTACGAGCAGTACTTC. Translating it yields CASRQVLAGSYEQYF.

This clonotype was picked up a small number of times. One junction end does not reproduce the germline sequence, and a read error may be involved. The chain links TRBV7-7 to TRBJ2-5, with D uncertain. The germline V gene encodes CDR1 SSHAT and CDR2 FNYEAQ (reference sequence). The CDR3 length is 13 residues. The CDR3 sequence is CASSFHGWETQYF. The CDR3, as DNA: TGTGCTAGCAGCTTTCATGGATGGGAGACCCAGTACTTC.

At least ten counts were recorded for this clonotype. The rearrangement joins TRBV2 to TRBJ2-7, with 9 bases that match TRBD1. V dropped 7 bases and J dropped 4; count of bases not matched to a gene: 8. The CDR3 loop spans 14 amino acids. Per germline, CDR1 SNHLY and CDR2 FYNNEI. CDR3 nucleotide sequence: TGTGCCAGCACCCCGACAGGGGGGAAGTACGAGCAGTACTTC. This encodes CASTPTGGKYEQYF.

The chain couples TRBV28 to TRBJ2-1; D might be TRBD2 (5 bases). The CDR3 runs 15 residues. V lost 6 bases, J lost 2 bases, and 14 bases lay in between. Germline CDR1 reads MDHEN; CDR2 reads SYDVKM. The CDR3 nucleotides read TGTGCCAGCAGGCCCCCGGGGATCCCCTACAATGAGCAGTTCTTC. Translation gives CASRPPGIPYNEQFF.

Of note for this clonotype: A clone one base away is much larger, so this may be a read error. This chain connects TRBV4-2 to TRBJ2-7; TRBD2 matches 10 bases. This CDR3 is 17 amino acids long. V was clipped by 0 bases and J by 3 bases; unmatched bases: 8. Germline V gene lookup returns CDR1 LGHNA and CDR2 YNFKEQ. The CDR3 DNA reads TGTGCCAGCAGCCAAGAAGGGGCTAGCGGGAGTATCTACGAGCAGTACTTC. This encodes CASSQEGASGSIYEQYF.

The J gene is TRBJ1-1, the V gene TRBV20-1, with a possible D match to TRBD1 (5 bases). Trimming stripped 2 bases from V and 7 bases from J, with 17 bases between. Germline CDR1 DFQATT, CDR2 SNEGSKA (reference sequence). The CDR3 runs 14 residues. This CDR3 reads CSARRTGLQGEAFF. Written as DNA, the CDR3 is TGCAGTGCTAGAAGGACGGGACTCCAAGGTGAAGCTTTCTTT.

At least ten counts were recorded for this clonotype. The chain couples TRBV6-1 to TRBJ2-3; D call uncertain. Per the germline V gene, CDR1 is MNHNS and CDR2 is SASEGT. The ends were cut back, 8 bases at V and 2 bases at J, with 14 bases in the middle. The CDR3 is made up of 14 amino acids. CDR3 coding DNA: TGTGCCAGCGGAGAGGTCAGCATCACAGATACGCAGTATTTT. Translated, it gives CASGEVSITDTQYF.

About this clonotype itself: One base away lies a much larger clone, so this may be a sequencing read error. The J gene is TRBJ2-1, the V gene TRBV24-1; 12 bases match TRBD1. CDR3 length: 18 residues. The V segment lost 5 bases and the J segment 0 bases; nucleotides outside the gene matches: 7. In germline, CDR1 is KGHDR, CDR2 SFDVKD. The CDR3 bases are TGTGCCACCAGTGGTGCCGGGACAGGGGGCGCCTCCTACAATGAGCAGTTCTTC. It encodes CATSGAGTGGASYNEQFF.

This clonotype was seen repeatedly, ten times or more. The V call is TRBV5-1, the J call TRBJ2-3, with D perhaps TRBD1 (5 bases). The ends were cut back, 0 bases at V and 0 bases at J, with 11 bases in the middle. CDR1 is SGHRS and CDR2 is YFSETQ in the germline V gene. CDR3 length: 16 residues. The CDR3 nucleotides are TGCGCCAGCAGCTTGGGACAGTGGAGTAGCACAGATACGCAGTATTTT. It yields the protein CASSLGQWSSTDTQYF.

Comment on this clonotype: This may arise from a read error, as a much more abundant clone is one base away. The V gene is TRBV6-2 or TRBV6-3, the J gene TRBJ2-5; perhaps TRBD2 as D (6 bases). Germline V CDR1 and CDR2: MNHEY, SVGEGT. The CDR3 is made up of 15 amino acids. CDR3 amino acids: CASGYGGAYQETQYF. CDR3 DNA: TGTGCCAGCGGTTACGGAGGGGCCTACCAAGAGACCCAGTACTTC.

This clonotype was seen many times. This chain joins TRBV20-1 and TRBJ2-1; D is ambiguous. The CDR3 runs to 16 residues. The germline V and J ends were trimmed by 3 bases and 4 bases, with 19 bases remaining between them. Germline V lookup: CDR1 DFQATT, CDR2 SNEGSKA (reference sequence). This CDR3 reads CSASPIGRRVYNEQFF. CDR3 DNA: TGCAGTGCTAGCCCTATCGGGCGACGGGTTTACAATGAGCAGTTCTTC.

This clonotype has ten or more counts. This chain links TRBV3-1 with TRBJ2-1; D gene ambiguous. Germline loops: CDR1 LGHDT, CDR2 YNNKEL (reference sequence). The CDR3 extends over 15 amino acids. Between the trimmed V and J ends, which lost 3 bases and 2 bases, there was a span of 11 bases. CDR3 protein: CASSQRQPPYNEQFF. Written as DNA, the CDR3 is TGTGCCAGCAGCCAGCGGCAGCCTCCCTACAATGAGCAGTTCTTC.

This clonotype was counted only a few times. This chain's CDR3 is CASPSGQGRVNGYTF. In DNA form, the CDR3 reads TGTGCCAGCCCTTCCGGACAGGGAAGGGTCAATGGCTACACCTTC. The rearrangement joins TRBV2 to TRBJ1-2, with 8 bases identical to TRBD1. The V gene end was trimmed by 8 bases and the J gene end by 6 bases; junction bases not matched to a gene: 14. This CDR3 is 15 amino acids long. The germline V gene encodes CDR1 SNHLY and CDR2 FYNNEI.

This clonotype has a count of ten or more. This chain links TRBV12-3 or TRBV12-4 with TRBJ1-5; D uncertain. V gave up 5 bases and J gave up 1 base, with 15 bases separating them. This CDR3 has 16 residues. The CDR3 DNA is TGTGCCAGCAGTCTAGGACTTTCGGGAAGCAATCAGCCCCAGCATTTT. It codes for CASSLGLSGSNQPQHF.

This clonotype was found a few times. DNA for the CDR3: TGTGCCAGTCTGGATCCCTGGGTCGAGACCCAGTACTTC. It codes for CASLDPWVETQYF. The chain uses TRBV3-1 and TRBJ2-5; D is ambiguous. V shed 9 bases and J shed 5 bases, with 16 bases lying between them. The germline V gene has CDR1 LGHDT and CDR2 YNNKEL (reference sequence). This CDR3 comprises 13 residues.